This T cell receptor beta chain is drawn from a study of OX40 agonist ivuxolimab in advanced cancers. Regarding the study in general: Ivuxolimab was a fully human IgG2 agonistic monoclonal antibody targeting the costimulatory receptor OX40 (CD134). Patients were allowed to have had prior anti-PD-1, anti-PD-L1 or anti-CTLA-4 therapy, and around 41% of the dose-escalation patients had previously received checkpoint inhibitors. Three dose-escalation patients achieved partial responses, one with hepatocellular carcinoma and two with cutaneous melanoma. In the dose-escalation cohort, over 65% of patients were male, and the mean age was roughly 60 years, with a range of roughly 23 to 85. Peripheral TCRbeta sequencing was intended to test whether TCR sequence diversity was altered and clonal T-cell expansion was caused by ivuxolimab. The paper reports the monotherapy dose-escalation portion (N of about 54 patients) of the phase I ivuxolimab trial. Intravenous ivuxolimab was administered to patients every 2 weeks at six dose levels: 0.01, 0.1, 0.3, 1.5, 3 and 10 mg/kg. Of the roughly 52 dose-escalation patients, hepatocellular carcinoma was present in about 20, melanoma in roughly 15, renal cell carcinoma in 9 and head and neck cancer in 9. What the study reported, not specific to this receptor: After ivuxolimab, CD8+ T cells had more expanded clones than CD4+ T cells on average. At doses of 0.1 to 3.0 mg/kg, clonal expansion of both CD4+ and CD8+ T cells in blood was seen between baseline and week 6. Low levels of normalized T-cell clonal expansion were also seen in some nonresponding patients. In the 0.1-3.0 mg/kg groups, partial responders were among the patients with the lowest normalized peripheral clonal expansion, particularly in CD8+ T cells. The antigen specificity of the clonally expanded peripheral T cells was not determined.

Patients with a history of autoimmune disease or receiving systemic immunosuppression were excluded from the trial. Peripheral blood for TCR sequencing was collected from all dose cohorts at baseline, on cycle 4 day 1, and on cycle 7 day 1. The samples were drawn from a first-in-human, open-label, multicenter phase I dose-escalation trial of ivuxolimab. Adults with locally advanced or metastatic melanoma, renal cell, hepatocellular, or head and neck squamous cell carcinoma were enrolled in the trial. Before TCR sequencing, CD4+ T cells and CD8+ T cells from peripheral blood were sorted into separate populations. The germline V gene provides CDR1 SNHLY and CDR2 FYNNEI. From the cysteine up to the phenylalanine, the CDR3 has a length of 14 residues. Only the CDR3 part of the read is kept: 42 bases, read in frame from the first base. V loses 0 bases, J loses 7 bases, and the germline ends lie 13 bases apart.

For this clone: Its antigen is unknown. Base qualities were left out, and no much larger clone turns up one base away.

For sequencing of the TCRbeta CDR3 region, genomic DNA was extracted from the sorted cells. The immunoSEQ Assay was used to sequence the TCRbeta CDR3 regions. TCRdb retrieved this table from immuneACCESS and kept in-frame rearrangements only. Not all clones are present; in checked studies, unresolved V genes account for under half, and no reason is known for the remainder. In all, the sample holds roughly 45,000 clones, and about three quarters of those were seen once. The biggest ten clones account for around 7% of the sample. The specimen comprised CD4+ or CD8+ T cells sorted from blood, sampled in a trial of the OX40 agonist ivuxolimab. The receptor chain draws on TRBV2 and TRBJ2-7, and the D gene may be TRBD2, 5 bases matching. The sequence was collected from an adult with an advanced solid tumor such as melanoma, head and neck, liver or kidney cancer. The sequence in DNA is TGTGCCAGCAGTGAAGCCCGTCAGACGGGGGAGCAGTACTTC. It translates as CASSEARQTGEQYF.